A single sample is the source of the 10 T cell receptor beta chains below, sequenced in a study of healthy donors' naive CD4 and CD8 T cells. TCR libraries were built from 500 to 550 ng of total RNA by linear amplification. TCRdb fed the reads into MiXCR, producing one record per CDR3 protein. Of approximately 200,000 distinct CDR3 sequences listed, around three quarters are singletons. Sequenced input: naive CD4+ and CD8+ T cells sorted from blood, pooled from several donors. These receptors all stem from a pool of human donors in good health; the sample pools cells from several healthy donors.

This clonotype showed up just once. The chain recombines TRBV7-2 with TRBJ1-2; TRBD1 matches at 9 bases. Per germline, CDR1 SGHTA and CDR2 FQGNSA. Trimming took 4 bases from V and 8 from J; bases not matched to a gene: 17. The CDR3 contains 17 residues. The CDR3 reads CASSSIRRDRVREGYTF. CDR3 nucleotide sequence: TGTGCCAGCAGCTCTATCCGACGGGACAGGGTGAGGGAGGGCTACACCTTC.

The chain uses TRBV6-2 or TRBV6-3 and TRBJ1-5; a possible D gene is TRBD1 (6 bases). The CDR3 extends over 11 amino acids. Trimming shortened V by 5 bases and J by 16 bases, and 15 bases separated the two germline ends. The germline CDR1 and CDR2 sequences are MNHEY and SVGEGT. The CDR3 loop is CASSQQGRHHF. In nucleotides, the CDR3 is TGTGCCAGCAGTCAACAGGGCCGCCATCATTTT.

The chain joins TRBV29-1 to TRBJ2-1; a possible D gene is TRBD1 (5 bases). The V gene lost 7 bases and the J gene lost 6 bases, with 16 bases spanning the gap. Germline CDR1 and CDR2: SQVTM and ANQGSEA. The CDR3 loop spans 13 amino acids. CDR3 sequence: CSARVPTINEQFF. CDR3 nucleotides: TGCAGCGCCAGGGTTCCCACTATCAATGAGCAGTTCTTC.

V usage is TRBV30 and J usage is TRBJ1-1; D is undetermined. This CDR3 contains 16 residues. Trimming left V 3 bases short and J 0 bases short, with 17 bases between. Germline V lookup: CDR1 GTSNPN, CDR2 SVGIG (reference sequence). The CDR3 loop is CAWRYPFARLNTEAFF. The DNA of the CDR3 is TGTGCCTGGAGGTACCCCTTCGCCCGATTGAACACTGAAGCTTTCTTT.

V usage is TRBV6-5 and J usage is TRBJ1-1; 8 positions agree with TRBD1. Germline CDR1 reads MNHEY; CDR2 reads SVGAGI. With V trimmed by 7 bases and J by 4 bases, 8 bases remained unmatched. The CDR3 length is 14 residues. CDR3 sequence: CASTLFTGGTEAFF. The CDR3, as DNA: TGTGCCAGCACCCTTTTCACAGGGGGCACTGAAGCTTTCTTT.

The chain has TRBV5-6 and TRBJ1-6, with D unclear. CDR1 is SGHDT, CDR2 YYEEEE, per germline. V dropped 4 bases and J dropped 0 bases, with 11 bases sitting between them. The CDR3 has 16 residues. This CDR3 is CASSLDGSSYNSPLHF. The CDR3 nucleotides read TGTGCCAGCAGCCTGGACGGGAGCTCCTATAATTCACCCCTCCACTTT.

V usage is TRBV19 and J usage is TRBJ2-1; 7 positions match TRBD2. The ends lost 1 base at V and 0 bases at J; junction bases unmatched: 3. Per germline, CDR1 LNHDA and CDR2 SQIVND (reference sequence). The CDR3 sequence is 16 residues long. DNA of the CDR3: TGTGCCAGTAGTATAGGACGCGGGAGCTCCTACAATGAGCAGTTCTTC. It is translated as CASSIGRGSSYNEQFF.

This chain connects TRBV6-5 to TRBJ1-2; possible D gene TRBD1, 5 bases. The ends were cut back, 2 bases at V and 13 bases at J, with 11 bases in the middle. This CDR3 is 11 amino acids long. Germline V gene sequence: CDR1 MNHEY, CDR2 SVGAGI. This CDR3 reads CASSYRGTSTF. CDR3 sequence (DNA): TGTGCCAGCAGTTACCGAGGGACCTCCACCTTC.

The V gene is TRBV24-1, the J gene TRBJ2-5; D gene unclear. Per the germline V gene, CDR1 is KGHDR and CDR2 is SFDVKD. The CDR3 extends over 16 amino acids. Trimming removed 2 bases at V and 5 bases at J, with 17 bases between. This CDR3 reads CATSDSLDGPGETQYF. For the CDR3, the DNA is TGTGCCACCAGTGATTCCCTGGACGGCCCTGGGGAGACCCAGTACTTC.

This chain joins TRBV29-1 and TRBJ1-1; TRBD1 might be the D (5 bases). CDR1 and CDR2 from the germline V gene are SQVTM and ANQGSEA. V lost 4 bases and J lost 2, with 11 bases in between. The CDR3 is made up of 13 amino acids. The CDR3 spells CSVGTLGNTEAFF. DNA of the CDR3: TGCAGCGTTGGGACATTGGGAAACACTGAAGCTTTCTTT.